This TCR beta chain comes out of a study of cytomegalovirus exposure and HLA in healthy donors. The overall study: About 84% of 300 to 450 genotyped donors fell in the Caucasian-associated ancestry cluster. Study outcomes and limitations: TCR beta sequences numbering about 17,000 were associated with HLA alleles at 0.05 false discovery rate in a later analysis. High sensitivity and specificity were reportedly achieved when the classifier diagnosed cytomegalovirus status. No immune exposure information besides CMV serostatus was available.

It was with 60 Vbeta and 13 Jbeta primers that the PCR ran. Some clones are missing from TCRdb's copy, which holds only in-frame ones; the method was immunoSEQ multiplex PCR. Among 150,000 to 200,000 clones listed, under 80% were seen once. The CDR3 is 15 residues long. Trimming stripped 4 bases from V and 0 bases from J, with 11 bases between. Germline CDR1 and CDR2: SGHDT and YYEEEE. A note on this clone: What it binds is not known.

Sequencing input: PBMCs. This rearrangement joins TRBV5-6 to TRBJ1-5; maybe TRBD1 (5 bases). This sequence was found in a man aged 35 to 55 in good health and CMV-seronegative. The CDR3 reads CASSRRGVSNQPQHF. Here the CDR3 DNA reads TGTGCCAGCAGCCGAAGGGGTGTTAGCAATCAGCCCCAGCATTTT.